This TCR beta chain was observed in a study of T cell responses to AZD1222 COVID-19 vaccine. General study points: Most donors were white British, females outnumbered males, and clonal diversity was possibly underestimated. Recipients of two AZD1222 doses showed rising Spike-specific TCR breadth and depth. Spike was spanned by vaccine-associated CD4 TCRs, with dominance at 160-218 and 743-854. Scientists sampled the repertoires only once the peak T cell response had passed.

The CDR3 totals 14 residues. The V segment lost 6 bases and the J segment 6 bases; nucleotides outside the gene matches: 7. Germline CDR1 is MDHEN and CDR2 is SYDVKM. TCRdb keeps only in-frame clones here, not all; method: immunoSEQ multiplex PCR. The data contain about 130,000 clones, approximately 86% of them singletons. On this clone: Its antigen is as yet unknown.

Sequencing used peripheral blood, obtained on day 0 of AZD1222 vaccination. The TCR was taken from an adult in good health. The rearrangement links TRBV28 to TRBJ1-4; 7 bases line up with TRBD1. The CDR3 sequence is CASSPGQAHEKLFF. CDR3 sequence (DNA): TGTGCCAGCAGCCCCGGACAGGCCCATGAAAAACTGTTTTTT.